The rows below give T cell receptor beta chains drawn from one sample of a study of CD8+CD57+ T cells in acquired aplastic anemia. TCRdb recomputed calls from the reads with MiXCR, one row per CDR3 protein. The sample includes approximately 200,000 distinct CDR3 sequences, around 63% seen only once; the top ten take approximately 32%. The sequenced material came from sorted CD4+, CD8+, or CD8+CD57+ T cells (not recorded which) from PBMCs. All receptors come from a human donor in good health. Each CDR3 is given with its conserved first and last residue. The D gene is left open where the match is weak. Some rows have no size entry. The others give once, few or many, or a class for an expanded clone.

v_gene: TRBV20-1
j_gene: TRBJ2-7
abundance: NA
d_gene: NA
CDR3nt: TGCAGTGTTGTCCCTCAGGGGATTTCCTACGAGCAGTACTTC
CDR3aa: CSVVPQGISYEQYF

v_gene: TRBV28
j_gene: TRBJ2-7
abundance: few
d_gene: TRBD1
CDR3nt: TGTGCCAGCAGCCGAGACCGGGACAGTCAAACCTACGAGCAGTACTTC
CDR3aa: CASSRDRDSQTYEQYF

v_gene: TRBV2
j_gene: TRBJ1-5
abundance: few
d_gene: NA
CDR3nt: TGTGCCAGCAGTGGAGGGACCAGGTCTCAGCCCCAGCATTTT
CDR3aa: CASSGGTRSQPQHF

v_gene: TRBV6-5
j_gene: TRBJ2-5
abundance: NA
d_gene: NA
CDR3nt: NA
CDR3aa: CASRSLVGSGISF

v_gene: TRBV7-9
j_gene: TRBJ1-1
abundance: NA
d_gene: NA
CDR3nt: TGTGCCAGCAGCTTAGCGGTGTCAGGGCTCACTGAAGCTTTCTTT
CDR3aa: CASSLAVSGLTEAFF

v_gene: TRBV19
j_gene: TRBJ2-7
abundance: once
d_gene: TRBD1
CDR3nt: TGTGCCAGTAGTACCAGCCCGGACAGGGGCGAGCAGTACTTC
CDR3aa: CASSTSPDRGEQYF

v_gene: TRBV5-8
j_gene: TRBJ2-7
abundance: many
d_gene: NA
CDR3nt: TGTGCCAGCAGCTTGGGGAATTCCTACGAGCAGTACTTC
CDR3aa: CASSLGNSYEQYF

v_gene: TRBV24-1
j_gene: TRBJ2-5
abundance: NA
d_gene: NA
CDR3nt: TGTGCCACCAGTGATTCAGCAACTGCTTCGGAGACCCAGTACTTC
CDR3aa: CATSDSATASETQYF

v_gene: TRBV9
j_gene: TRBJ2-7
abundance: few
d_gene: TRBD1
CDR3nt: TGTGCCAGCAGCCCCCGACAGGGGACCTCCTACGAGCAGTACTTC
CDR3aa: CASSPRQGTSYEQYF

v_gene: TRBV5-5
j_gene: TRBJ2-1
abundance: many
d_gene: TRBD1
CDR3nt: TGTGCCAGCAGCCCAGGGGGTGAGCAGTTCTTC
CDR3aa: CASSPGGEQFF

v_gene: TRBV6-4
j_gene: TRBJ2-1
abundance: many
d_gene: NA
CDR3nt: TGTGCCAGCAGTGACTCGCCAGGGAGCTCCTACAATGAGCAGTTCTTC
CDR3aa: CASSDSPGSSYNEQFF

v_gene: TRBV7-9
j_gene: TRBJ2-5
abundance: NA
d_gene: NA
CDR3nt: TGTGCCAGCAGCAAGCGCAACCAAGAGACCCAGTACTTC
CDR3aa: CASSKRNQETQYF

v_gene: TRBV5-1
j_gene: TRBJ2-7
abundance: NA
d_gene: NA
CDR3nt: TGTGCCAGCAGCCAAGAGGCGGGGCGGGAGCAGTACTTC
CDR3aa: CASSQEAGREQYF

v_gene: TRBV12-3/TRBV12-4
j_gene: TRBJ2-5
abundance: few
d_gene: TRBD1
CDR3nt: TGTGCCAGCAGCGGACAGGCCCAAGAGACCCAGTACTTC
CDR3aa: CASSGQAQETQYF

v_gene: TRBV7-6
j_gene: TRBJ1-1
abundance: NA
d_gene: NA
CDR3nt: TGTGCCAGCAGCCCCACGGACAGCCCCGGTATGACTGAAGCTTTCTTT
CDR3aa: CASSPTDSPGMTEAFF

v_gene: TRBV3-1
j_gene: TRBJ2-7
abundance: NA
d_gene: NA
CDR3nt: TGTGCCAGCAGCCAAGGGGAGACAGAGGGAATCTACGAGCAGTACTTC
CDR3aa: CASSQGETEGIYEQYF

v_gene: TRBV9
j_gene: TRBJ2-1
abundance: NA
d_gene: NA
CDR3nt: TGTGCCAGCAGTCCGATTAGCTCCTACAATGAGCAGTTCTTC
CDR3aa: CASSPISSYNEQFF

v_gene: TRBV24-1
j_gene: TRBJ2-3
abundance: NA
d_gene: TRBD2
CDR3nt: TGTGCCACCAGTGATGCAGCGGGAGTGGGTATTAGGGATACGCAGTATTTT
CDR3aa: CATSDAAGVGIRDTQYF

v_gene: TRBV19
j_gene: TRBJ1-6
abundance: NA
d_gene: TRBD1
CDR3nt: TGTGCCAGCGAACAGGGGTACTCCTATAATTCACCCCTCCACTTT
CDR3aa: CASEQGYSYNSPLHF

v_gene: TRBV7-8
j_gene: TRBJ1-2
abundance: many
d_gene: TRBD1
CDR3nt: TGTGCCAGCAGCCCCCGGACAGGGGGTGCTCGGAGCTATGGCTACACCTTC
CDR3aa: CASSPRTGGARSYGYTF

v_gene: TRBV7-9
j_gene: TRBJ2-5
abundance: once
d_gene: TRBD2
CDR3nt: TGTGCCAGCAGCTTACTAGCGGGGGACCCCACAGATACGCAGTACTTC
CDR3aa: CASSLLAGDPTDTQYF

v_gene: TRBV7-8
j_gene: TRBJ1-2
abundance: NA
d_gene: TRBD1
CDR3nt: TGTGCCAGCAGCATCCCACAGGGGGGGGCAGCTGGCTACACCTTC
CDR3aa: CASSIPQGGAAGYTF

v_gene: TRBV11-2
j_gene: TRBJ1-1
abundance: many
d_gene: NA
CDR3nt: TGTGCCAGCAGCTTACGCAGACCGAGATCAACAGAGGGTGAAGCTTTCTTT
CDR3aa: CASSLRRPRSTEGEAFF

v_gene: TRBV5-8
j_gene: TRBJ2-7
abundance: many
d_gene: TRBD1
CDR3nt: TGTGCCAGCAGCTCCGGGACAGGGGGCAGGTACGAGCAGTACTTC
CDR3aa: CASSSGTGGRYEQYF

v_gene: TRBV25-1
j_gene: TRBJ2-1
abundance: NA
d_gene: NA
CDR3nt: TGTGCCAGCAGTGTAGGAGTGTCCTACAATGAGCAGTTCTTC
CDR3aa: CASSVGVSYNEQFF

v_gene: TRBV24-1
j_gene: TRBJ2-2
abundance: NA
d_gene: NA
CDR3nt: TGTGCCACCAGCCAGACAGCCAACACCGGGGAGCTGTTTTTT
CDR3aa: CATSQTANTGELFF

v_gene: TRBV7-9
j_gene: TRBJ1-4
abundance: NA
d_gene: TRBD1
CDR3nt: TGTGCCAGCAGACCCTCGGGACAGTATGAAAAACTGTTTTTT
CDR3aa: CASRPSGQYEKLFF

v_gene: TRBV7-9
j_gene: TRBJ2-6
abundance: many
d_gene: TRBD1
CDR3nt: TGTGCCAGCAGCAGTCCCGGGACAGGGTTCGGGGCCAACGTCCTGACTTTC
CDR3aa: CASSSPGTGFGANVLTF

v_gene: TRBV19
j_gene: TRBJ2-3
abundance: NA
d_gene: NA
CDR3nt: TGTGCCAGTCAGGACCTCGCAGATACGCAGTATTTT
CDR3aa: CASQDLADTQYF

v_gene: TRBV7-9
j_gene: TRBJ2-1
abundance: many
d_gene: NA
CDR3nt: TGTGCCAGCAGCCCCAAACCTGACAGTCTAAATGAGCAGTTCTTC
CDR3aa: CASSPKPDSLNEQFF

v_gene: TRBV10-2
j_gene: TRBJ2-2
abundance: NA
d_gene: TRBD1
CDR3nt: TGCGCCAGCAGAGTAACCGGGACAGGGACCACCGGGGAGCTGTTTTTT
CDR3aa: CASRVTGTGTTGELFF

v_gene: TRBV7-2
j_gene: TRBJ2-5
abundance: once
d_gene: TRBD2
CDR3nt: TGTGCCAGCAGCTTAGCGAGGGCACTAGCGCAACAAGAGACCCAGTACTTC
CDR3aa: CASSLARALAQQETQYF

v_gene: TRBV19
j_gene: TRBJ2-1
abundance: once
d_gene: TRBD1
CDR3nt: TGTGCCAGTAGTAGACAGGGTCCCATCTACAATGAGCAGTTCTTC
CDR3aa: CASSRQGPIYNEQFF

v_gene: TRBV4-1
j_gene: TRBJ1-5
abundance: NA
d_gene: TRBD1
CDR3nt: TGCGCCAGCAGCCAGGGACAGGGAGGTCAGCCCCAGCATTTT
CDR3aa: CASSQGQGGQPQHF

v_gene: TRBV25-1
j_gene: TRBJ2-3
abundance: NA
d_gene: NA
CDR3nt: TGTGCCAGCAGTGCTTTTAGGGACACAGATACGCAGTATTTT
CDR3aa: CASSAFRDTDTQYF

v_gene: TRBV6-5
j_gene: TRBJ2-7
abundance: many
d_gene: TRBD1
CDR3nt: TGTGCCAGCAGTTACGGACAGGACTCCTACGAGCAGTACTTC
CDR3aa: CASSYGQDSYEQYF

v_gene: TRBV13
j_gene: TRBJ2-1
abundance: many
d_gene: NA
CDR3nt: TGTGCCAGCAGCCCCGGGGAAAGCTCCTACAATGAGCAGTTCTTC
CDR3aa: CASSPGESSYNEQFF

v_gene: TRBV10-3
j_gene: TRBJ2-2
abundance: NA
d_gene: NA
CDR3nt: TGTGCCACCAAGGGGCCAGGGGCGTTAGCCGGGGAGCTGTTTTTT
CDR3aa: CATKGPGALAGELFF

v_gene: TRBV10-3
j_gene: TRBJ2-7
abundance: NA
d_gene: TRBD1
CDR3nt: TGTGCCATCAGTGATGGGCCGGGACAGGCGTACGAGCAGTACTTC
CDR3aa: CAISDGPGQAYEQYF

v_gene: TRBV12-3/TRBV12-4
j_gene: TRBJ2-1
abundance: once
d_gene: NA
CDR3nt: TGTGCCAGCAGTTTTACTTTAGGGGAAAATGAGCAGTTCTTC
CDR3aa: CASSFTLGENEQFF

v_gene: TRBV19
j_gene: TRBJ1-2
abundance: NA
d_gene: NA
CDR3nt: TGTGCCAGTAGTATAGCCGGGGGAAGCTATGGCTACACCTTC
CDR3aa: CASSIAGGSYGYTF

v_gene: TRBV25-1
j_gene: TRBJ1-3
abundance: NA
d_gene: NA
CDR3nt: TGTGCCAGCAGCTTGCTGGGGGCGCACGGAAACACCATATATTTT
CDR3aa: CASSLLGAHGNTIYF

v_gene: TRBV3-1
j_gene: TRBJ2-2
abundance: NA
d_gene: NA
CDR3nt: TGTGCCAGCAGCCCGCGACTGAACACCGGGGAGCTGTTTTTT
CDR3aa: CASSPRLNTGELFF

v_gene: TRBV19
j_gene: TRBJ1-1
abundance: once
d_gene: NA
CDR3nt: TGTGCCAGTAGTCCCCTATCCGGGACTGAAGCTTTCTTT
CDR3aa: CASSPLSGTEAFF

v_gene: TRBV7-3
j_gene: TRBJ2-3
abundance: NA
d_gene: TRBD2
CDR3nt: TGTGCCAGCAGCTTACACCAGCGGGGCCCGGATACGCAGTATTTT
CDR3aa: CASSLHQRGPDTQYF

v_gene: TRBV10-3
j_gene: TRBJ1-6
abundance: NA
d_gene: TRBD1
CDR3nt: TGTGCCACCGGGACAGGAGGTTCACCCCTCCACTTT
CDR3aa: CATGTGGSPLHF

v_gene: TRBV24-1
j_gene: TRBJ2-1
abundance: NA
d_gene: TRBD2
CDR3nt: TGTGCCACCAGTGACGTTGGACTAGCGGGGGGGAATGAGCAGTTCTTC
CDR3aa: CATSDVGLAGGNEQFF

v_gene: TRBV25-1
j_gene: TRBJ1-1
abundance: once
d_gene: NA
CDR3nt: TGTGCCAGCAGTGAAGGAGGCAGGGGAAGGACTGAAGCTTTCTTT
CDR3aa: CASSEGGRGRTEAFF

v_gene: TRBV9
j_gene: TRBJ2-3
abundance: few
d_gene: NA
CDR3nt: TGTGCCAGCAGCGTAGACGGGGGACGCACAGATACGCAGTATTTT
CDR3aa: CASSVDGGRTDTQYF

v_gene: TRBV5-4
j_gene: TRBJ2-5
abundance: NA
d_gene: NA
CDR3nt: TGTGCCAGCAGCCCAAACAGGGTAGAGACCCAGTACTTC
CDR3aa: CASSPNRVETQYF

v_gene: TRBV10-3
j_gene: TRBJ2-2
abundance: NA
d_gene: TRBD1
CDR3nt: TGTGCCATCAGTGTATCAGGGGGCGGCACCGGGGAGCTGTTTTTT
CDR3aa: CAISVSGGGTGELFF

v_gene: TRBV7-8
j_gene: TRBJ1-2
abundance: NA
d_gene: NA
CDR3nt: TGTGCCAGCAGCTTAGGTCGCTTTAACTATGGCTACACCTTC
CDR3aa: CASSLGRFNYGYTF